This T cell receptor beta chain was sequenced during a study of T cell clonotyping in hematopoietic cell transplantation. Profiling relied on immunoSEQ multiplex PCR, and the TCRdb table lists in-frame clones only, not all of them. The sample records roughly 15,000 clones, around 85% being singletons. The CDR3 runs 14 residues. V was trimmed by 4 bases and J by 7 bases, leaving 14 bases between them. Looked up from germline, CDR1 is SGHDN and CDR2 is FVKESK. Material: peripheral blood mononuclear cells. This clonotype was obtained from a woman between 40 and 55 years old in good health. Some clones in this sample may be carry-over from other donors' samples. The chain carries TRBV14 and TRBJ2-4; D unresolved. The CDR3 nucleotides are TGTGCCAGCAGCCGGAAAGACTCTTTCAACATTCAGTACTTC. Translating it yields CASSRKDSFNIQYF. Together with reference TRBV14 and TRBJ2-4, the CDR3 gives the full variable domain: EAGVTQFPSHSVIEKGQTVTLRCDPISGHDNLYWYRRVMGKEIKFLLHFVKESKQDESGMPNNRFLAERTGGTYSTLKVQPAELEDSGVYFCASSRKDSFNIQYFGAGTRLSVL.